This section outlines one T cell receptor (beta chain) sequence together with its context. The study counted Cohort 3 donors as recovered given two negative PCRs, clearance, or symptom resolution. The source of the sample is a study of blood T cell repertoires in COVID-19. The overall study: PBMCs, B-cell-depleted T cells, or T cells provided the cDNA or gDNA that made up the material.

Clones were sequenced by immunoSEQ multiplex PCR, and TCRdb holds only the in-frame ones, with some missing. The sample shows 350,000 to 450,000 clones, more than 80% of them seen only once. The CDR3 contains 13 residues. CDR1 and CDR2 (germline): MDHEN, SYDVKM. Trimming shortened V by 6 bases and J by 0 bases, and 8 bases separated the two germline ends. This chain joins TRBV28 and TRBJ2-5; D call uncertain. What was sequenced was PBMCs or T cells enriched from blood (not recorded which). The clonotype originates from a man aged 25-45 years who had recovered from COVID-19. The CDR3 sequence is CASSTTYQETQYF. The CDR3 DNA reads TGTGCCAGCAGCACAACCTACCAAGAGACCCAGTACTTC.